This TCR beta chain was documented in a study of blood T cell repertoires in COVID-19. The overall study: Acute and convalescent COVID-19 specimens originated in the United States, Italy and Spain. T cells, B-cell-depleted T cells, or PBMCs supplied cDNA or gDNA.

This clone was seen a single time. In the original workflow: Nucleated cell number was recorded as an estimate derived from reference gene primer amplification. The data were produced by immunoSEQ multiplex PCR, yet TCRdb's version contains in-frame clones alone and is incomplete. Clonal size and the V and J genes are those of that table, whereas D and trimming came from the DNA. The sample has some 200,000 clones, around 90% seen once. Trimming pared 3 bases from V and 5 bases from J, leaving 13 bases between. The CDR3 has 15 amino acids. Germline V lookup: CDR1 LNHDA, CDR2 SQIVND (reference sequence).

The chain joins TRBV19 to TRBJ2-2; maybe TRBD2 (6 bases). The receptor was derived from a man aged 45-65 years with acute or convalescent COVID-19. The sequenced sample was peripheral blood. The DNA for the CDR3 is TGTGCCAGTAGTATGGGCGGGATGGGGACCGGGGAGCTGTTTTTT. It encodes CASSMGGMGTGELFF.